These 20 T cell receptor beta chains originate from one sample sequenced in a study of CD8+CD57+ T cells in acquired aplastic anemia (dated by TCRdb to the late 2010s). TCRdb shows the sequencer as Illumina HiSeq 2000. Genomic DNA served as template for TCR beta VDJ combination and CDR3 sequence profiling. The public sequencing data were trimmed at Q25 with fastp and processed into clonotypes with MiXCR by TCRdb, which kept only in-frame beta chains. Rows with a matching CDR3 protein are joined into one entry that keeps the most common DNA and genes. The sample table shows 180,000 or so distinct CDR3 sequences, and 40% to 55% are seen once. 2.5% to 3.5% of the sample is in the top ten clones. The sample was sorted CD4+, CD8+, or CD8+CD57+ T cells (not recorded which) from PBMCs. All receptors derive from a human donor in good health.

This clonotype has only a few counts. The rearrangement links TRBV2 to TRBJ1-1; D is uncertain. The V gene lost 4 bases and the J gene lost 0 bases, with 9 bases spanning the gap. Germline CDR1 and CDR2: SNHLY and FYNNEI. The CDR3 contains 14 residues. The CDR3 DNA is TGTGCCAGCAGTGCCGACACCTTGAACACTGAAGCTTTCTTT. This translates into CASSADTLNTEAFF.

This clonotype has just a few counts. This chain links TRBV7-9 with TRBJ2-5; no clear D. CDR3 length: 10 residues. Germline loops: CDR1 SEHNR, CDR2 FQNEAQ (reference sequence). The V end lost 1 base, the J end lost 6 bases, and 0 bases lay between the germline ends. The CDR3 sequence is CASSLETQYF. In DNA form, the CDR3 reads TGTGCCAGCAGCTTAGAGACCCAGTACTTC.

J is TRBJ1-1 and V is TRBV7-8, with D unresolved. With 1 base removed from V and 7 bases from J, the gap between germline ends came to 10 bases. There are 13 residues in the CDR3. CDR1 and CDR2 from the germline V gene are SGHVS and FQNEAQ. The CDR3 reads CASSLVSGDEAFF. CDR3 DNA sequence: TGTGCCAGCAGCTTAGTAAGCGGGGATGAAGCTTTCTTT. The full variable domain, its missing parts supplied by reference TRBV7-8 and TRBJ1-1, is GAGVSQSPRYKVAKRGQDVALRCDPISGHVSLFWYQQALGQGPEFLTYFQNEAQLDKSGLPSDRFFAERPEGSVSTLKIQRTQQEDSAVYLCASSLVSGDEAFFGQGTRLTVV.

This chain joins TRBV7-2 and TRBJ1-3; a weak D match, TRBD1 (5 bases). There are 14 residues in the CDR3. With 5 bases removed from V and 4 bases from J, the gap between germline ends came to 12 bases. The V gene's germline CDR1 is SGHTA and CDR2 FQGNSA. CDR3 region: CASSTQGIGNTIYF. The CDR3 nucleotides read TGTGCCAGCAGCACCCAGGGAATCGGAAACACCATATATTTT.

Ten or more counts support this clonotype. The J gene is TRBJ2-3, the V gene TRBV2, with 10 bases aligning to TRBD2. From germline, CDR1 is SNHLY and CDR2 FYNNEI. CDR3 length: 14 amino acids. Germline trimming cut 6 bases from V and 1 base from J; bases unmatched to any gene: 1. The CDR3, as DNA: TGTGCCAGCAGCGGGACTAGCGGCACAGATACGCAGTATTTT. Translation: CASSGTSGTDTQYF.

V usage is TRBV19 and J usage is TRBJ2-7; D is perhaps TRBD1 (5 bases). The CDR3 has 12 residues. CDR1 is LNHDA and CDR2 is SQIVND in the germline V gene (reference sequence). V lost 5 bases to trimming and J lost 5 bases, with 10 bases between them. The CDR3 nucleotides read TGTGCCAGTAGTCCGGCAGGGAACGAGCAGTACTTC. Protein: CASSPAGNEQYF.

At least ten counts were recorded for this clonotype. The J gene is TRBJ2-5, the V gene TRBV20-1, with unresolved D. Germline loops: CDR1 DFQATT, CDR2 SNEGSKA (reference sequence). The V end lost 1 base, the J end lost 2 bases, and 14 bases lay between the germline ends. This CDR3 is built from 15 residues. CDR3 in DNA: TGCAGTGCTAGAGTGGAACTACCCGCTCAAGAGACCCAGTACTTC. Protein product: CSARVELPAQETQYF.

This clonotype has a count of ten or more. The chain links TRBV2 to TRBJ2-2; tentatively, D is TRBD1 or TRBD2 (5 bases each). The CDR3 runs to 14 residues. V lost 9 bases and J lost 3, with 14 bases in between. Germline lookup yields CDR1 SNHLY and CDR2 FYNNEI. As DNA, the CDR3 is TGTGCCAGTACCGGGACGATCCACACCGGGGAGCTGTTTTTT. Encoded protein: CASTGTIHTGELFF.

In this sample, this clonotype turned up once. A much larger clone differs from this one at a single base, so this may be a read error. The chain is built from TRBV20-1 and TRBJ1-2; TRBD1 might be the D (5 bases). The CDR3 covers 15 residues. Germline V CDR1 and CDR2: DFQATT, SNEGSKA (reference sequence). The V end was cut by 3 bases, the J end by 2 bases, with 16 bases between. The CDR3 protein is CSARENGAPNYGYTF. The CDR3 DNA sequence: TGCAGTGCTAGGGAAAACGGGGCGCCGAACTATGGCTACACCTTC.

This clonotype was seen only a few times. Just one base apart from a much larger clone, this may be a read error. This chain uses TRBV6-5 with TRBJ2-7, with 7 nucleotides matching TRBD1. CDR3 length equals 14 residues. Germline CDR1 MNHEY, CDR2 SVGAGI. CDR3 in amino acids: CASSYDRVSYAQYF. As DNA, the CDR3 is TGTGCCAGCAGTTACGACAGGGTTTCCTACGCGCAGTACTTC.

This clonotype was recorded at least ten times. V gene TRBV5-1 combines with J gene TRBJ2-3; 9 nucleotides match TRBD1. Trimming took 0 bases from V and 4 from J; bases not matched to a gene: 3. The germline V gene has CDR1 SGHRS and CDR2 YFSETQ. The CDR3 is 15 residues long. The DNA of the CDR3 is TGCGCCAGCAGCTTGGAACAGGGGGCCGCAGATACGCAGTATTTT. This encodes CASSLEQGAADTQYF.

This clonotype occurred many times. The chain combines TRBV19 with TRBJ1-6; D is perhaps TRBD1 (6 bases). V dropped 6 bases and J dropped 7 bases, with 28 bases sitting between them. Per the germline V gene, CDR1 is LNHDA and CDR2 is SQIVND (reference sequence). The CDR3 has 19 residues. DNA for the CDR3: TGTGCCAGTAGGACTTCAACAGGGAAGGGCTATGGAAAGAATTCACCCCTCCACTTT. Residues: CASRTSTGKGYGKNSPLHF.

The rearrangement joins TRBV7-3 to TRBJ2-3; no clear D gene. The V and J ends lost 2 bases and 6 bases respectively, with 9 bases between them. The CDR3 sequence is 13 residues long. In germline, CDR1 is SGHTA, CDR2 FQGTGA. The CDR3 DNA is TGTGCCAGCAGCTTAGAGTTGCTGGATACGCAGTATTTT. Translated, it gives CASSLELLDTQYF.

In its sample, this clonotype was seen a few times. The chain uses TRBV4-2 and TRBJ2-3; 9 nucleotides agree with TRBD2. Germline V gene lookup returns CDR1 LGHNA and CDR2 YNFKEQ. The CDR3 spans 16 residues. V gave up 0 bases and J gave up 1 base; unmatched junction bases: 2. The CDR3 DNA sequence: TGTGCCAGCAGCCAAGACCGGACTAGCGGCACAGATACGCAGTATTTT. Protein product: CASSQDRTSGTDTQYF.

This clonotype was recorded many times. The chain has TRBV6-2 or TRBV6-3 and TRBJ2-5, with 7 positions matching TRBD2. J lost 7 bases, V lost 6 bases, and 14 bases had no gene match. The CDR3 loop spans 15 amino acids. Germline V gene lookup returns CDR1 MNHEY and CDR2 SVGEGT. The CDR3 region has the DNA TGTGCCAGCAGCCGCGGGGGAAAGGATGGACGGACCCAGTACTTC. Its translation: CASSRGGKDGRTQYF.

This clonotype is a singleton in its sample. J is TRBJ2-7 and V is TRBV7-2; D remains ambiguous. Germline CDR1 reads SGHTA; CDR2 reads FQGNSA. The length of the CDR3 is 13 residues. V was shortened by 5 bases and J by 3 bases, with 11 bases between the two germline ends. The CDR3 here is CASSNQYSYEQYF. The CDR3 DNA reads as TGTGCCAGCAGCAACCAGTACAGCTACGAGCAGTACTTC.

V gene TRBV7-9 combines with J gene TRBJ1-1; possible D gene TRBD1, 5 bases. The CDR3 totals 12 residues. Trimming cost V 2 bases and J 10 bases, with 11 bases left between them. Germline V gene data show CDR1 as SEHNR and CDR2 as FQNEAQ (reference sequence). The CDR3 coding sequence is TGTGCCAGCAGCTTACAGGGCCCAGGAGCTTTCTTT. Its translation: CASSLQGPGAFF.

This clonotype is a singleton in its sample. At one boundary the junction diverges from the germline segment, which might be a read error. The chain couples TRBV5-1 to TRBJ1-4; 12 nucleotides align to TRBD1. The CDR3 consists of 16 residues. Germline values: CDR1 SGHRS, CDR2 YFSETQ. The DNA for the CDR3 is TGCGCCAGCAGCAGGGGACAGGGGGCTTTTAGTGAAAGACTGTTTTTT. It encodes CASSRGQGAFSERLFF.

The chain carries TRBV2 and TRBJ2-7; 10 bases are a match to TRBD1. Germline loops: CDR1 SNHLY, CDR2 FYNNEI. V dropped 6 bases and J dropped 7; count of bases not matched to a gene: 9. This CDR3 is built from 14 residues. In DNA form, the CDR3 reads TGTGCCAGCAGCATTGACAGGGGGCAGGGGGAGCAGTACTTC. It specifies CASSIDRGQGEQYF.

The chain carries TRBV20-1 and TRBJ2-3, with TRBD2 matching 7 bases. Germline trimming cut 3 bases from V and 3 bases from J; bases unmatched to any gene: 9. Looked up from germline, CDR1 is DFQATT and CDR2 is SNEGSKA (reference sequence). The CDR3 has 15 residues. For the CDR3, the DNA is TGCAGTGCTAGCCGGGGCGGGAGCACAACAGATACGCAGTATTTT. Amino acids: CSASRGGSTTDTQYF.